The clone carrying this TCR beta chain was seen repeatedly, ten times or more. This sample is part of a study of neurological immune-mediated disorders. A 10-nucleotide random UMI tagged transcripts in template-switch 5'RACE cDNA synthesis. Whenever a sequencing run was performed, it yielded over 160 million TCR-beta sequences from 15-18 subjects. TCRdb analysed the 5' RACE reads with MiXCR anew, one entry per CDR3 protein. The data hold around 60,000 distinct CDR3 sequences, with about 3.3% observed a single time. Germline CDR1 and CDR2: MGHRA and YSYEKL. The V end was cut by 3 bases, the J end by 1 base, with 27 bases between. The CDR3 has 20 residues.

The receptor was derived from a woman aged 60 to 75 with multiple sclerosis. This chain links TRBV4-1 with TRBJ1-2; D is perhaps TRBD1 (6 bases). Sequencing was performed on PBMCs. CDR3 nucleotides: TGCGCCAGCAGCCATCCTACGGGTCGGGGGGGCGCGACTGGTAACTATGGCTACACCTTC. Residues: CASSHPTGRGGATGNYGYTF.